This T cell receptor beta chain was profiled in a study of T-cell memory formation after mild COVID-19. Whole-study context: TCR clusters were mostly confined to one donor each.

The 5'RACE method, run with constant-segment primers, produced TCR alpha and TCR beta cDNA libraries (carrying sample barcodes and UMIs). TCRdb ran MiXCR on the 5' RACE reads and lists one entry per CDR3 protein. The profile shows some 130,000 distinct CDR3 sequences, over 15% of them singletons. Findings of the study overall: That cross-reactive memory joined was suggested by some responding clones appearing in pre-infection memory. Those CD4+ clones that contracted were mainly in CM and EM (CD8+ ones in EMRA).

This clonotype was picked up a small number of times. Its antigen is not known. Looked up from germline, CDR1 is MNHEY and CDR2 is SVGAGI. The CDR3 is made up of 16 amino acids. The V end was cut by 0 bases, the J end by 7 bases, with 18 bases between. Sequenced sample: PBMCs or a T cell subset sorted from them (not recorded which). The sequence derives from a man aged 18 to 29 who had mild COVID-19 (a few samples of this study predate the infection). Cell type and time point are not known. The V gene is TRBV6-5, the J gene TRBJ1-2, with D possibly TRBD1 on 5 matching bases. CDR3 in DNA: TGTGCCAGCAGTTACTCGAGTAGGGGCAGGTCGAGTGGCTACACCTTC. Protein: CASSYSSRGRSSGYTF.